The clone carrying this T cell receptor beta chain showed up just once. Its target is unknown. At survey level, the immunoSEQ assay was run in its v3.0 version. TCRdb's copy holds only in-frame clones and misses some; the assay was immunoSEQ multiplex PCR. The data contain 25,000 to 35,000 clones, approximately 90% of them seen just once; the ten biggest clones take up 3.6%. This record comes from a study of long-term antiretroviral therapy in people with HIV. Findings of the study overall: In HIV, the repertoires covered a tighter span of CDR3 lengths than in controls.

The samples, holding roughly 0.9-11 million cryopreserved PBMC, were thawed before DNA extraction was carried out. This CDR3 has 16 residues. Trimming took 4 bases from V and 5 from J; bases not matched to a gene: 9. The germline gives CDR1 WSHSY, CDR2 SAAADI. The sequencing used unsorted PBMCs, collected 1.8 years after starting antiretroviral therapy. The clonotype comes from a woman aged 18-30 years with HIV. This chain links TRBV10-2 with TRBJ1-1, with 11 bases matching TRBD1. The CDR3 here is CASSVLGQGARTEAFF. As DNA, the CDR3 is TGCGCCAGCAGTGTACTCGGACAGGGGGCGCGAACTGAAGCTTTCTTT.